These 23 T cell receptor beta chains share one sample of origin, sequenced in a study of cytomegalovirus exposure and HLA in healthy donors. PCR involved 60 Vbeta and 13 Jbeta primers. Clones were sequenced by immunoSEQ multiplex PCR, and TCRdb holds only the in-frame ones, with some missing. Among some 160,000 clones listed, around 9.6% were seen once. Sequenced input: PBMCs. These receptor sequences come from a male donor in good health and CMV-seronegative.

This rearrangement joins TRBV19 to TRBJ2-7, with 9 positions matching TRBD1. This CDR3 has 14 amino acids. Germline V gene sequence: CDR1 LNHDA, CDR2 SQIVND (reference sequence). The junction had 8 bases not matched to a gene; V was cut back by 6 bases and J by 5 bases. The CDR3 DNA follows: TGTGCCAGTAGCGCCGGGACAGGGAGCCACGAGCAGTACTTC. Translated, it gives CASSAGTGSHEQYF.

This CDR3 reads CASSVQGETEAFF. Written as DNA, the CDR3 is TGTGCCAGCAGTGTCCAGGGTGAAACTGAAGCTTTCTTT. V and J are TRBV6-1 and TRBJ1-1, with a tentative D call TRBD1 (5 bases). The CDR3 contains 13 residues. Looked up from germline, CDR1 is MNHNS and CDR2 is SASEGT. The ends were cut back, 4 bases at V and 5 bases at J, with 11 bases in the middle.

The rearrangement links TRBV6-4 to TRBJ2-3, with 9 bases identical to TRBD2. Looked up from germline, CDR1 is MRHNA and CDR2 is SNTAGT. The CDR3 is made up of 15 amino acids. V lost 6 bases to trimming and J lost 2 bases; unmatched junction nucleotides: 6. The CDR3: CASSESGGFTDTQYF. The CDR3 DNA sequence: TGTGCCAGCAGCGAGAGCGGGGGGTTCACAGATACGCAGTATTTT.

The chain has TRBV27 and TRBJ1-5; 8 bases fit TRBD1. J gave up 1 base and V 6 bases, and 5 bases lay outside the gene matches. This CDR3 has 15 residues. Per the germline V gene, CDR1 is MNHEY and CDR2 is SMNVEV (reference sequence). CDR3 loop: CASRGTGNSNQPQHF. In DNA, the CDR3 is TGTGCCAGCAGGGGGACAGGTAACAGCAATCAGCCCCAGCATTTT.

This chain connects TRBV19 to TRBJ2-1, with D possibly matching TRBD2 (6 bases). The germline V and J ends were trimmed by 3 bases and 4 bases, with 16 bases remaining between them. Germline CDR1 and CDR2: LNHDA and SQIVND (reference sequence). The CDR3 contains 16 residues. The CDR3 DNA reads TGTGCCAGTAGTATTCCCTGGGGTCTAGCGTACAATGAGCAGTTCTTC. Its translation is CASSIPWGLAYNEQFF. The full variable domain, with the rest looked up from reference TRBV19 and TRBJ2-1, is DGGITQSPKYLFRKEGQNVTLSCEQNLNHDAMYWYRQDPGQGLRLIYYSQIVNDFQKGDIAEGYSVSREKKESFPLTVTSAQKNPTAFYLCASSIPWGLAYNEQFFGPGTRLTVL.

The chain employs TRBV2 and TRBJ2-6; D possibly corresponds to TRBD2 (5 bases). Trimming pared 6 bases from V and 0 bases from J, leaving 9 bases between. This CDR3 has 15 amino acids. The V gene's germline CDR1 is SNHLY and CDR2 FYNNEI. CDR3 nucleotide sequence: TGTGCCAGCAGCCTCGAGGGCTCTGGGGCCAACGTCCTGACTTTC. The encoded protein is CASSLEGSGANVLTF. The whole variable domain, remainder taken from reference TRBV2 and TRBJ2-6, is EPEVTQTPSHQVTQMGQEVILRCVPISNHLYFYWYRQILGQKVEFLVSFYNNEISEKSEIFDDQFSVERPDGSNFTLKIRSTKLEDSAMYFCASSLEGSGANVLTFGAGSRLTVL.

The sample holds a few counts of this clone. The chain combines TRBV5-6 with TRBJ2-6, with D perhaps TRBD1 (5 bases). The V gene's germline CDR1 is SGHDT and CDR2 YYEEEE. The CDR3 length is 18 residues. V shed 0 bases and J shed 0 bases, with 13 bases lying between them. CDR3 nucleotide sequence: TGTGCCAGCAGCTTGGATTGGGGCGTAAACTCTGGGGCCAACGTCCTGACTTTC. Residues: CASSLDWGVNSGANVLTF.

The table lists this clone with a few counts. The chain joins TRBV7-2 to TRBJ1-1; D might be TRBD1 (5 bases). Germline V gives CDR1 SGHTA, CDR2 FQGNSA. There are 16 residues in the CDR3. The V end lost 5 bases, the J end lost 1 base, and 17 bases lay between the germline ends. CDR3 nucleotides: TGTGCCAGCAGCCCAATATGGGGCCTGGAGAACACTGAAGCTTTCTTT. Translated: CASSPIWGLENTEAFF.

Only a few counts were recorded for this clone. The rearrangement joins TRBV5-1 to TRBJ2-7; 7 nucleotides line up with TRBD2. CDR3 length: 14 residues. The germline V gene has CDR1 SGHRS and CDR2 YFSETQ. With 0 bases clipped from V and 6 bases from J, the junction kept 6 bases outside the gene matches. Here the CDR3 reads CASSLGGLLLEQYF. Here the CDR3 DNA reads TGCGCCAGCAGCTTGGGGGGACTACTACTCGAGCAGTACTTC.

This clone was counted between two and nine times. The V and J genes are TRBV5-6 and TRBJ1-5; 8 bases agree with TRBD1. Germline-derived CDR1 and CDR2 are SGHDT and YYEEEE. J lost 1 base, V lost 3 bases, and 9 bases had no gene match. This CDR3 spans 17 amino acids. The CDR3: CASSWGTGEESNQPQHF. CDR3 nucleotide sequence: TGTGCCAGCAGCTGGGGGACAGGAGAAGAGAGCAATCAGCCCCAGCATTTT.

This clone was recorded a few times. The J gene is TRBJ2-5, the V gene TRBV10-3, with 7 bases that match TRBD2. This CDR3 region has 14 residues. The germline V gene has CDR1 ENHRY and CDR2 SYGVKD. With V trimmed by 5 bases and J by 4 bases, 7 bases remained unmatched. CDR3 bases: TGTGCCATCAGTAGCGGGGCATTCGCAGAGACCCAGTACTTC. Its protein is CAISSGAFAETQYF.

This clone was counted a few times. V is TRBV5-6 and J is TRBJ2-3; 14 bases align to TRBD2. From germline, CDR1 is SGHDT and CDR2 YYEEEE. This CDR3 is 19 amino acids long. The V gene end was trimmed by 4 bases and the J gene end by 3 bases; junction bases not matched to a gene: 13. The chain's CDR3 is CASSLGLAGDPFGTDTQYF. Here the CDR3 DNA reads TGTGCCAGCAGCCTGGGACTAGCGGGGGACCCATTCGGGACAGATACGCAGTATTTT.

The rearrangement links TRBV28 to TRBJ2-5; 7 bases match TRBD1. CDR3 size: 17 residues. Germline values: CDR1 MDHEN, CDR2 SYDVKM. The V segment lost 5 bases and the J segment 5 bases; nucleotides outside the gene matches: 17. In DNA form, the CDR3 reads TGTGCCAGCAGTCCCATTTCGACAGGGTTAAGGCGTGAGACCCAGTACTTC. This translates into CASSPISTGLRRETQYF.

The CDR3: CASSEGTVSNQPQHF. CDR3 bases: TGTGCCAGCAGCGAGGGGACAGTTAGCAATCAGCCCCAGCATTTT. The chain uses TRBV7-6 and TRBJ1-5; 7 bases align to TRBD1. Germline V gene lookup returns CDR1 SGHVS and CDR2 FNYEAQ. J was trimmed by 0 bases and V by 5 bases; bases with no gene match: 4. The CDR3 loop spans 15 amino acids. Drawing the rest from reference TRBV7-6 and TRBJ1-5, the complete variable domain is GAGVSQSPRYKVTKRGQDVALRCDPISGHVSLYWYRQALGQGPEFLTYFNYEAQQDKSGLPNDRFSAERPEGSISTLTIQRTEQRDSAMYRCASSEGTVSNQPQHFGDGTRLSIL.

The gene calls are TRBV5-1 and TRBJ2-7; 10 bases match TRBD2. This CDR3 has 16 residues. The germline gives CDR1 SGHRS, CDR2 YFSETQ. The J segment lost 3 bases and the V segment lost 0 bases, leaving 6 bases of the junction unmatched. Here the CDR3 reads CASSLGAGGPHYEQYF. For the CDR3, the DNA is TGCGCCAGCAGCTTGGGAGCGGGAGGGCCCCACTACGAGCAGTACTTC.

There are a few counts of this clone. The J gene is TRBJ1-1, the V gene TRBV5-1, with D perhaps TRBD1 (5 bases). Trimming left V 3 bases short and J 2 bases short, with 11 bases between. This CDR3 has 14 residues. CDR1 and CDR2 (germline): SGHRS, YFSETQ. The CDR3 DNA reads as TGCGCCAGCAGCTCGGACACCATTAACACTGAAGCTTTCTTT. As protein: CASSSDTINTEAFF.

This clone was counted a few times. The rearrangement joins TRBV4-1 to TRBJ2-2; 7 bases align to TRBD2. The length of the CDR3 is 18 residues. Trimming took 1 base from V and 0 from J; bases not matched to a gene: 8. Germline lookup yields CDR1 MGHRA and CDR2 YSYEKL. The DNA for the CDR3 is TGCGCCAGCAGCCAAGTGGGGGGGGAGGTAGCGAACACCGGGGAGCTGTTTTTT. Encoded protein: CASSQVGGEVANTGELFF.

This clone was counted only a few times. The J gene is TRBJ2-7, the V gene TRBV6-6; 8 bases agree with TRBD2. The germline V gene has CDR1 MNHNY and CDR2 SVGAGI (reference sequence). V lost 7 bases to trimming and J lost 5 bases; unmatched junction nucleotides: 10. The CDR3 extends over 14 amino acids. CDR3 in amino acids: CASTLSGSPNEQYF. The CDR3 DNA is TGTGCCAGCACTCTCAGCGGGAGCCCCAACGAGCAGTACTTC.

V gene TRBV28 combines with J gene TRBJ2-1; 8 bases fit TRBD1. The ends lost 6 bases at V and 4 bases at J; junction bases unmatched: 5. The CDR3 contains 14 residues. CDR1 and CDR2 from the germline V gene are MDHEN and SYDVKM. The CDR3 DNA sequence: TGTGCCAGCAGCCAGGGGGCCCGATACAATGAGCAGTTCTTC. Protein sequence: CASSQGARYNEQFF.

This clone has just a few counts. V usage is TRBV7-2 and J usage is TRBJ2-3; 13 bases align to TRBD2. Germline V gene lookup returns CDR1 SGHTA and CDR2 FQGNSA. The CDR3 totals 15 residues. J gave up 10 bases and V 4 bases, and 8 bases lay outside the gene matches. The CDR3 DNA reads as TGTGCCAGCAGCTCCACTAGCGGGGGGGCCGTGGCGCAGTATTTT. This codes for CASSSTSGGAVAQYF.

V is TRBV11-1 and J is TRBJ2-5; 10 bases match TRBD1. This CDR3 spans 14 amino acids. V lost 5 bases, J lost 3 bases, and 3 bases stayed unmatched. The germline V gene encodes CDR1 SGHAT and CDR2 FQDESV (reference sequence). The CDR3 DNA sequence: TGTGCCAGCAGCCGGGGGACAGGGGAAGAGACCCAGTACTTC. Encoded protein: CASSRGTGEETQYF.

This clone was recorded a few times. The CDR3 reads CAISDPSRGLRGYEQYF. The CDR3 region has the DNA TGTGCCATCAGTGACCCCTCTCGAGGTCTCAGGGGTTACGAGCAGTACTTC. V usage is TRBV10-3 and J usage is TRBJ2-7, with D perhaps matching TRBD1 (6 bases). The germline V gene encodes CDR1 ENHRY and CDR2 SYGVKD. The CDR3 has 17 residues. With 3 bases removed from V and 4 bases from J, the gap between germline ends came to 22 bases.

This clone has only a few counts. The chain joins TRBV19 to TRBJ1-1, with 8 bases identical to TRBD1. Looked up from germline, CDR1 is LNHDA and CDR2 is SQIVND (reference sequence). Trimming removed 3 bases from V and 5 bases from J; junction bases left unmatched: 8. This CDR3 has 15 amino acids. In DNA, the CDR3 is TGTGCCAGTAGTATCTTGGACAGGGCAGGGACTGAAGCTTTCTTT. Translation: CASSILDRAGTEAFF.